This T cell receptor beta chain was obtained from a study of blood T cell repertoires in COVID-19. For the study at large: Whether acute or convalescent, the COVID-19 samples came from the United States, Italy and Spain. Sample material is recorded as cDNA or gDNA derived from T cells, B-cell-depleted T cells, or PBMCs.

Per the authors' pipeline: Reference gene primer amplification in the assay estimated nucleated cell counts. TCRdb's table, derived via immunoSEQ multiplex PCR, lists solely in-frame clones and lacks some. That table gives V, J and clone size, and the DNA gave D and trimming. This table holds 280,000 or so clones, more than 70% found once. The J segment lost 6 bases and the V segment lost 5 bases, leaving 11 bases of the junction unmatched. CDR3 size: 15 residues. Germline V gene sequence: CDR1 MDHEN, CDR2 SYDVKM. This receptor was identified in a woman aged 25 to 39 who had recovered from COVID-19. The sample taken for sequencing was peripheral blood. This rearrangement joins TRBV28 to TRBJ1-2, with 8 nucleotides matching TRBD1. CDR3 nucleotides: TGTGCCAGCAGTCTCAATCGGGACAGGCCGGATGGCTACACCTTC. Encoded protein: CASSLNRDRPDGYTF.